This TCR beta chain was sequenced for a study of response to subunit inactivated influenza vaccine. TCRdb redid the calling of the RT-PCR reads with MiXCR, one entry per CDR3 protein. The sample holds roughly 700,000 distinct CDR3 sequences, 15% to 18% seen once. Trimming took 6 bases from V and 8 from J; bases not matched to a gene: 6. CDR1 and CDR2 from the germline V gene are DFQATT and SNEGSKA (reference sequence). CDR3 size: 12 residues. This clonotype was detected a few times. The rearrangement joins TRBV20-1 to TRBJ2-3; TRBD2 aligns across 9 bases. The starting material was PBMCs from blood, obtained 11 to 12 days after vaccination. The clonotype originates from a man between 45 and 60 years old who received an inactivated influenza vaccine. The CDR3 spells CSALLAGVTQYF. CDR3 nucleotides: TGCAGTGCCTTACTAGCGGGTGTTACGCAGTATTTT.